Listed here are 32 T cell receptor beta chains from one sample, sequenced in a study of cytomegalovirus exposure and HLA in healthy donors. The PCR used 60 Vbeta and 13 Jbeta primers. Data came from immunoSEQ multiplex PCR; TCRdb stores just in-frame clones and leaves some out. The sample carries 99,000 or so clones, 76% recorded once. The sequenced material came from PBMCs. The receptors here all came from a middle-aged man in good health and CMV-seropositive.

This clone was seen only a few times. V and J are TRBV11-2 and TRBJ2-7, with 9 positions matching TRBD1. The V and J ends lost 6 bases and 1 base, in that order; junction bases with no gene match: 10. This CDR3 has 16 amino acids. The germline gives CDR1 SGHAT, CDR2 FQNNGV. The DNA of the CDR3 is TGTGCCAGCAGTGCAACAGGGGGCAGTGGGTCCTACGAGCAGTACTTC. Its translation is CASSATGGSGSYEQYF.

This sequence joins TRBV11-2 and TRBJ2-5, with D maybe TRBD1 (6 bases). CDR1 and CDR2 (germline): SGHAT, FQNNGV. The CDR3 contains 14 residues. V dropped 5 bases and J dropped 0 bases, with 10 bases sitting between them. The CDR3 reads CASSPQGYQETQYF. CDR3 DNA sequence: TGTGCCAGCAGCCCCCAGGGGTACCAAGAGACCCAGTACTTC.

V gene TRBV27 combines with J gene TRBJ1-4; TRBD1 matches 8 bases. This CDR3 is 15 amino acids long. Germline V CDR1 and CDR2: MNHEY, SMNVEV (reference sequence). The ends lost 6 bases at V and 5 bases at J; junction bases unmatched: 8. The CDR3 loop reads CASRPQGAQNEKLFF. CDR3 in DNA: TGTGCCAGCAGGCCCCAGGGGGCCCAAAATGAAAAACTGTTTTTT.

The chain employs TRBV18 and TRBJ2-3; TRBD1 matches 8 bases. The V and J ends lost 4 bases and 2 bases, in that order; junction bases with no gene match: 5. Germline V gives CDR1 KGHSH, CDR2 LQKENI. The CDR3 runs 15 residues. The CDR3 DNA reads TGTGCCAGCTCACGACAGGGGATGTTCACAGATACGCAGTATTTT. It specifies CASSRQGMFTDTQYF.

This chain's CDR3 is CASSFLPGGYEQYF. CDR3 nucleotide sequence: TGTGCCAGCAGCTTTCTCCCTGGAGGTTACGAGCAGTACTTC. The chain employs TRBV5-6 and TRBJ2-7, with D possibly TRBD2 on 5 matching bases. CDR1 and CDR2 from the germline V gene are SGHDT and YYEEEE. Trimming took 2 bases from V and 4 from J, leaving 13 bases between them. This CDR3 is built from 14 residues.

The rearrangement links TRBV4-3 to TRBJ2-7; D uncertain. V was clipped by 0 bases and J by 3 bases, with 6 bases between them. There are 13 residues in the CDR3. Germline CDR1 and CDR2: LGHNA and YSLEER. The CDR3 protein is CASSQDASYEQYF. The DNA for the CDR3 is TGCGCCAGCAGCCAAGATGCCAGCTACGAGCAGTACTTC.

This clone was seen once. The chain has TRBV15 and TRBJ2-6, with TRBD2 as a possible D gene (5 bases). The CDR3 consists of 17 residues. V gave up 0 bases and J gave up 0 bases, with 9 bases separating them. CDR1 and CDR2 from the germline V gene are LNHNV and YYDKDF (reference sequence). The CDR3 DNA reads as TGTGCCACCAGCAGAGATTGGAGGAGCTCTGGGGCCAACGTCCTGACTTTC. Translated: CATSRDWRSSGANVLTF.

DNA for the CDR3: TGTGCCAGCGCAGGGGGTAATGCAGCTTTCTTT. It encodes CASAGGNAAFF. The rearrangement uses TRBV6-5 and TRBJ1-1; TRBD1 matches at 7 bases. CDR1 MNHEY and CDR2 SVGAGI come from the germline V gene. The CDR3 has 11 amino acids. The junction had 7 bases not matched to a gene; V was cut back by 8 bases and J by 10 bases.

The chain employs TRBV30 and TRBJ1-5; a possible D gene is TRBD1 (6 bases). CDR3 length equals 14 residues. Germline lookup yields CDR1 GTSNPN and CDR2 SVGIG (reference sequence). The germline V and J ends were trimmed by 2 bases and 3 bases, with 11 bases remaining between them. Here the CDR3 DNA reads TGTGCCTGGAGTTTGGGGGCAGTCAATCAGCCCCAGCATTTT. This sequence encodes CAWSLGAVNQPQHF.

This clone was seen a single time. V is TRBV7-2 and J is TRBJ1-1, with 7 positions matching TRBD1. CDR1 and CDR2 (germline): SGHTA, FQGNSA. The CDR3 length is 15 residues. The V gene end was trimmed by 5 bases and the J gene end by 4 bases; junction bases not matched to a gene: 10. The CDR3 here is CASSQRTGSGTEAFF. As DNA, the CDR3 is TGTGCCAGCAGCCAGAGGACAGGATCCGGCACTGAAGCTTTCTTT.

The gene calls are TRBV5-5 and TRBJ2-3; 7 bases are a match to TRBD1. This CDR3 spans 15 amino acids. Germline V gene sequence: CDR1 SGHKS, CDR2 YYEKEE (reference sequence). Trimming took 3 bases from V and 3 from J; bases not matched to a gene: 7. The CDR3 is CASSSRGRGTDTQYF. CDR3 nucleotide sequence: TGTGCCAGCAGCTCTCGGGGCAGGGGGACAGATACGCAGTATTTT.

The chain is built from TRBV2 and TRBJ2-5; D is possibly TRBD2 (5 bases). The CDR3 length is 13 residues. V lost 5 bases and J lost 2, with 9 bases in between. CDR1 is SNHLY and CDR2 is FYNNEI in the germline V gene. The CDR3 loop is CASSIDYQETQYF. The CDR3, as DNA: TGTGCCAGCAGTATCGACTATCAAGAGACCCAGTACTTC.

This clone appeared once. The chain has TRBV6-1 and TRBJ1-2; 7 bases map to TRBD1. J gave up 4 bases and V 11 bases, and 7 bases lay outside the gene matches. The V gene's germline CDR1 is MNHNS and CDR2 SASEGT. The CDR3 is 12 amino acids. The CDR3 sequence: CAGANRGYGYTF. CDR3 nucleotides: TGTGCCGGCGCGAACAGGGGCTATGGCTACACCTTC.

This chain connects TRBV30 to TRBJ1-2; 7 bases match TRBD1. CDR3 length equals 13 residues. From germline, CDR1 is GTSNPN and CDR2 SVGIG (reference sequence). Trimming took 1 base from V and 4 from J; bases not matched to a gene: 3. The CDR3 loop reads CAWSGTGGYGYTF. DNA of the CDR3: TGTGCCTGGAGTGGGACAGGAGGCTATGGCTACACCTTC.

The V and J genes are TRBV9 and TRBJ1-2; 8 positions match TRBD1. The CDR3 is 15 residues long. J lost 6 bases, V lost 3 bases, and 10 bases had no gene match. Germline V lookup: CDR1 SGDLS, CDR2 YYNGEE. CDR3 DNA: TGTGCCAGCAGCGCCACAGGGGGTATTTGGGATGGCTACACCTTC. It yields the protein CASSATGGIWDGYTF.

The chain joins TRBV2 to TRBJ2-5; D possibly corresponds to TRBD1 (6 bases). The CDR3 runs to 22 residues. V was shortened by 8 bases and J by 2 bases, with 39 bases between the two germline ends. The germline CDR1 and CDR2 sequences are SNHLY and FYNNEI. This chain's CDR3 is CASFGRAAFGTSRPHTQETQYF. The CDR3 coding sequence is TGTGCCAGCTTTGGGCGGGCGGCGTTCGGGACATCCCGCCCCCACACACAAGAGACCCAGTACTTC.

The chain employs TRBV6-5 and TRBJ2-4, with 8 bases that match TRBD1. Germline CDR1 MNHEY, CDR2 SVGAGI. This CDR3 contains 15 residues. V gave up 6 bases and J gave up 0 bases; unmatched junction bases: 4. Here the CDR3 reads CASSRTGLAKNIQYF. CDR3 bases: TGTGCCAGCAGCCGGACAGGGTTAGCCAAAAACATTCAGTACTTC.

This rearrangement joins TRBV9 to TRBJ2-3; TRBD2 matches 10 bases. Trimming at V came to 2 bases and at J to 5 bases, leaving 5 bases not matched to a gene. CDR3 length: 15 residues. CDR1 and CDR2 from the germline V gene are SGDLS and YYNGEE. In DNA form, the CDR3 reads TGTGCCAGCAGCGTCGGAGCGGGAGGGGGAGATACGCAGTATTTT. It specifies CASSVGAGGGDTQYF.

The chain carries TRBV28 and TRBJ2-7; D call uncertain. V gave up 5 bases and J gave up 1 base, with 15 bases separating them. CDR3 length: 15 amino acids. Germline CDR1 reads MDHEN; CDR2 reads SYDVKM. CDR3 loop: CASSQPWASSYEQYF. CDR3 sequence (DNA): TGTGCCAGCAGTCAGCCTTGGGCCAGTTCCTACGAGCAGTACTTC.

The chain carries TRBV7-2 and TRBJ2-3, with TRBD2 matching over 7 bases. This CDR3 contains 14 residues. V lost 3 bases to trimming and J lost 5 bases; unmatched junction nucleotides: 5. The germline gives CDR1 SGHTA, CDR2 FQGNSA. The chain's CDR3 is CASSFAGVVDTQYF. As DNA, the CDR3 is TGTGCCAGCAGCTTTGCGGGGGTGGTAGATACGCAGTATTTT.

This clone was seen only a few times. This chain links TRBV7-8 with TRBJ2-5; the match to TRBD1 covers 7 bases. The DNA matches TRBJ2-7 better at its end, which makes the J call doubtful. Germline V CDR1 and CDR2: SGHVS, FQNEAQ. This CDR3 contains 14 residues. The CDR3 loop is CASSKRDRPYEQYF. The DNA for the CDR3 is TGTGCCAGCAGCAAACGGGACAGACCCTACGAGCAGTACTTC.

The chain carries TRBV13 and TRBJ1-5; no clear D. CDR1 is PRHDT and CDR2 is FYEKMQ in the germline V gene (reference sequence). This CDR3 region has 13 residues. With 5 bases removed from V and 3 bases from J, the gap between germline ends came to 8 bases. The CDR3 region has the DNA TGTGCCAGCAGCCCAGGAAACAATCAGCCCCAGCATTTT. As protein: CASSPGNNQPQHF.

The chain joins TRBV7-8 to TRBJ2-5; TRBD2 aligns across 7 bases. The junction had 5 bases not matched to a gene; V was cut back by 5 bases and J by 5 bases. The CDR3 loop spans 13 amino acids. Germline-derived CDR1 and CDR2 are SGHVS and FQNEAQ. The CDR3 sequence: CASSILAWETQYF. The CDR3 region has the DNA TGTGCCAGCAGCATACTAGCGTGGGAGACCCAGTACTTC.

This chain uses TRBV7-2 with TRBJ2-7, with 8 bases identical to TRBD2. From germline, CDR1 is SGHTA and CDR2 FQGNSA. J lost 2 bases, V lost 1 base, and 4 bases had no gene match. This CDR3 is built from 15 residues. CDR3 residues: CASSLEAGATYEQYF. CDR3 nucleotide sequence: TGTGCCAGCAGCTTAGAAGCGGGGGCGACCTACGAGCAGTACTTC.

This clone was counted a single time. The chain combines TRBV7-8 with TRBJ2-5; 8 bases line up with TRBD2. The J call is uncertain, as TRBJ2-7 better fits the DNA end. The CDR3 has 16 amino acids. Germline V CDR1 and CDR2: SGHVS, FQNEAQ. CDR3: CASSLGERGLDYEQYF. The CDR3 DNA follows: TGTGCCAGCAGCTTGGGTGAGCGGGGGTTGGACTACGAGCAGTACTTC.

The chain has TRBV30 and TRBJ1-2, with D tentatively TRBD1 (5 bases). The V gene lost 0 bases and the J gene lost 7 bases, with 15 bases spanning the gap. Germline values: CDR1 GTSNPN, CDR2 SVGIG (reference sequence). The CDR3 runs to 14 residues. CDR3 protein: CAWSVERARGGYTF. The CDR3 nucleotides read TGTGCCTGGAGTGTAGAAAGGGCAAGGGGTGGCTACACCTTC.

This chain joins TRBV6-1 and TRBJ1-5; maybe TRBD1 (5 bases). The germline gives CDR1 MNHNS, CDR2 SASEGT. Trimming pared 8 bases from V and 4 bases from J, leaving 12 bases between. CDR3 length: 13 amino acids. The CDR3 DNA follows: TGTGCCAGCTGCAGGGTGGTTAATCAGCCCCAGCATTTT. It translates to CASCRVVNQPQHF.

This chain uses TRBV4-3 with TRBJ2-3; tentatively, D is TRBD2 (6 bases). Trimming left V 0 bases short and J 1 base short, with 14 bases between. In germline, CDR1 is LGHNA, CDR2 YSLEER. This CDR3 is built from 17 residues. The CDR3 sequence: CASSQDYGGAGTDTQYF. CDR3 bases: TGCGCCAGCAGCCAAGATTACGGCGGGGCCGGCACAGATACGCAGTATTTT.

This chain uses TRBV27 with TRBJ2-5, with D perhaps TRBD1 (5 bases). The CDR3 is 12 residues long. The V end lost 9 bases, the J end lost 2 bases, and 10 bases lay between the germline ends. The germline V gene has CDR1 MNHEY and CDR2 SMNVEV (reference sequence). CDR3: CARLRQQETQYF. As DNA, the CDR3 is TGTGCCAGATTAAGACAGCAAGAGACCCAGTACTTC.

The rearrangement joins TRBV20-1 to TRBJ1-1; a possible D gene is TRBD1 (5 bases). Trimming shortened V by 6 bases and J by 5 bases, and 10 bases separated the two germline ends. The germline V gene has CDR1 DFQATT and CDR2 SNEGSKA (reference sequence). This CDR3 spans 11 amino acids. The CDR3 DNA reads as TGCAGTGCAGGGGCGCGGACTGAAGCTTTCTTT. Its translation: CSAGARTEAFF.

The rearrangement links TRBV29-1 to TRBJ1-1, with a possible D match to TRBD1 (6 bases). Germline values: CDR1 SQVTM, CDR2 ANQGSEA. This CDR3 spans 13 amino acids. V was trimmed by 3 bases and J by 1 base, leaving 9 bases between them. CDR3 amino acids: CSVERGWNTEAFF. The CDR3 nucleotides read TGCAGCGTTGAGAGGGGGTGGAACACTGAAGCTTTCTTT.

V usage is TRBV19 and J usage is TRBJ1-5; D call uncertain. V was cut by 5 bases and J by 0 bases, with 17 bases left in between. Germline CDR1 reads LNHDA; CDR2 reads SQIVND (reference sequence). The CDR3 has 17 amino acids. The CDR3 loop is CASSRKGKGDSNQPQHF. CDR3 DNA sequence: TGTGCCAGTAGTCGCAAGGGCAAGGGAGATAGCAATCAGCCCCAGCATTTT.